This T cell receptor beta chain was observed in a study of blood T cells in healthy people across ages. The study, taken as a whole, reports: Changes in expanded clonotypes were possibly confounded, as the CMV status of donors was unknown. The study found more naive CD4+ cells and higher diversity in long-lived than aged donors. Strong correlation linked observed beta diversity and percent naive T cells.

With regard to this clonotype: Its specificity is not known.

A second PCR of roughly 7 to 11 cycles used a sample-barcoded 5' primer and a J-beta primer mix. Each cDNA molecule carried a tag from a template-switch adaptor that contained 12 random nucleotides. TCRdb independently ran MiXCR on the 5' RACE reads; one entry per CDR3 protein. The sample yields about 1.6 million distinct CDR3 sequences, 30% to 35% seen once. The germline CDR1 and CDR2 sequences are SGHAT and FQNNGV. The CDR3 loop spans 15 amino acids. This receptor was obtained from a woman in her twenties or thirties in good health. Sequenced input: blood. This chain links TRBV11-2 with TRBJ2-5; 11 nucleotides match TRBD2. Judging by the DNA end, TRBJ2-7 fits better; the J call may be wrong. CDR3 residues: CASSPTTGLAAEQYF. CDR3 sequence (DNA): TGTGCCAGCAGCCCCACAACGGGACTAGCGGCCGAGCAGTACTTC.